This TCR beta chain was sequenced for a study of technical replicates of blood from four donors. The CDR3 runs to 15 residues. Produced via immunoSEQ multiplex PCR; TCRdb's table is partial and in-frame only. The repertoire includes 55,000 to 80,000 clones, 93% of them detected once, and 0.25% sits in the top ten. Sequencing was done on a sample of T cells isolated from PBMCs. The TCR originated in a human donor in good health. The chain has TRBV1 and TRBJ1-5; the table's TRBD1 call for D was not verified on the DNA. TRBV1 is noted as a pseudogene. CDR3 residues: CTSSPDTSSNQPQHF. CDR3 DNA sequence: TGCACCAGCAGCCCCGACACTTCTAGCAATCAGCCCCAGCATTTT.